Following are 29 T cell receptor beta chains from one sample sequenced in a study of blood T cell repertoires in COVID-19. The table came from immunoSEQ multiplex PCR; TCRdb's copy has only in-frame clones and leaves some out. The profile shows roughly 200,000 clones, 75% to 90% of them singletons. The sample taken for sequencing was PBMCs or T cells enriched from blood (not recorded which). These receptors were collected from a young man who had recovered from COVID-19.

The CDR3 nucleotides are TGTGCCAGCAGCCAGACAGGGGGCTCCTATAATTCACCCCTCCACTTT. Protein product: CASSQTGGSYNSPLHF. The V gene is TRBV14, the J gene TRBJ1-6, with 9 bases identical to TRBD1. Germline CDR1 and CDR2: SGHDN and FVKESK. The CDR3 is made up of 16 amino acids. V shed 3 bases, J shed 0 bases, and the junction held 0 bases outside the gene matches.

This chain uses TRBV7-9 with TRBJ1-1; 7 nucleotides match TRBD1. The CDR3 sequence is 16 residues long. Germline V gene sequence: CDR1 SEHNR, CDR2 FQNEAQ (reference sequence). V trimming: 4 bases; J trimming: 3 bases; junction bases outside the gene matches: 11. DNA of the CDR3: TGTGCCAGCAGCTCCAACCCCCAGGGGGAGGACACTGAAGCTTTCTTT. Its protein product is CASSSNPQGEDTEAFF.

The rearrangement uses TRBV5-1 and TRBJ2-3; D perhaps matches TRBD1 (6 bases). The CDR3 is 15 residues long. Trimming pared 2 bases from V and 2 bases from J, leaving 12 bases between. From germline, CDR1 is SGHRS and CDR2 YFSETQ. In DNA, the CDR3 is TGCGCCAGCAGCTTCGGACAGATTAACACAGATACGCAGTATTTT. This encodes CASSFGQINTDTQYF.

The chain is built from TRBV6-6 and TRBJ2-2; D gene unclear. V was trimmed by 6 bases and J by 5 bases, leaving 10 bases between them. The CDR3 covers 13 residues. Germline loops: CDR1 MNHNY, CDR2 SVGAGI (reference sequence). CDR3 protein: CASSHQTTGELFF. DNA of the CDR3: TGTGCCAGCAGCCACCAGACTACCGGGGAGCTGTTTTTT.

This chain uses TRBV9 with TRBJ2-7; TRBD1 matches 7 bases. This CDR3 is 14 amino acids long. Trimming cost V 0 bases and J 2 bases; bases outside gene matches: 2. CDR1 and CDR2 from the germline V gene are SGDLS and YYNGEE. Written as DNA, the CDR3 is TGTGCCAGCAGCGTAGCGGGGACAGCCTACGAGCAGTACTTC. This codes for CASSVAGTAYEQYF.

This clone was recorded only once. The chain joins TRBV6-5 to TRBJ2-7; D is possibly TRBD1 (6 bases). Germline V gives CDR1 MNHEY, CDR2 SVGAGI. Trimming stripped 5 bases from V and 0 bases from J, with 14 bases between. The CDR3 runs to 15 residues. The CDR3 protein is CASSNTPGHSYEQYF. CDR3 DNA: TGTGCCAGCAGTAACACTCCGGGACACTCCTACGAGCAGTACTTC.

This clone has only one observation. The chain employs TRBV7-2 and TRBJ2-1; TRBD1 might be the D (8 bases). The CDR3 is 16 residues long. The V end was cut by 2 bases, the J end by 8 bases, with 19 bases between. Germline assignment: CDR1 SGHTA and CDR2 FQGNSA. The CDR3 loop is CASSLFVGQGGDEQFF. The DNA for the CDR3 is TGTGCCAGCAGCTTATTTGTCGGACAGGGAGGGGATGAGCAGTTCTTC.

The chain uses TRBV18 and TRBJ1-1; D possibly corresponds to TRBD1 (6 bases). CDR3 length: 16 amino acids. V gave up 4 bases and J gave up 0 bases, with 15 bases separating them. In germline, CDR1 is KGHSH, CDR2 LQKENI. The CDR3 DNA follows: TGTGCCAGCTCACGAAAGGGGGACGGATTGAACACTGAAGCTTTCTTT. This codes for CASSRKGDGLNTEAFF.

The chain carries TRBV7-2 and TRBJ2-5; tentatively, D is TRBD2 (6 bases). V was shortened by 5 bases and J by 2 bases, with 15 bases between the two germline ends. The length of the CDR3 is 15 residues. Germline assignment: CDR1 SGHTA and CDR2 FQGNSA. CDR3 nucleotides: TGTGCCAGCAGCGGTAGAGCGGGCAGACAAGAGACCCAGTACTTC. Translated, it gives CASSGRAGRQETQYF.

This clone was seen a handful of times. The CDR3 DNA sequence: TGTGCCAGCAGGCGGACAGGGAGAAACACCATATATTTT. It codes for CASRRTGRNTIYF. The chain links TRBV28 to TRBJ1-3; 8 nucleotides match TRBD1. V was clipped by 6 bases and J by 5 bases; unmatched bases: 3. This CDR3 spans 13 amino acids. In germline, CDR1 is MDHEN, CDR2 SYDVKM.

The V gene is TRBV5-4, the J gene TRBJ2-7, with TRBD2 matching 8 bases. The V gene end was trimmed by 4 bases and the J gene end by 6 bases; junction bases not matched to a gene: 9. There are 14 residues in the CDR3. Germline CDR1 SGHNT, CDR2 YYREEE (reference sequence). CDR3 residues: CASSAGLDFGEQYF. The CDR3 DNA follows: TGTGCCAGCAGCGCGGGACTAGACTTTGGCGAGCAGTACTTC.

This chain links TRBV18 with TRBJ1-4; TRBD1 aligns across 8 bases. The CDR3 has 15 amino acids. The germline V gene has CDR1 KGHSH and CDR2 LQKENI. V lost 3 bases to trimming and J lost 8 bases; unmatched junction nucleotides: 8. CDR3 coding DNA: TGTGCCAGCTCACCGACAGGGGCTGGTAGGGAAAAACTGTTTTTT. Residues: CASSPTGAGREKLFF. Full variable domain (rest looked up from reference TRBV18 and TRBJ1-4): NAGVMQNPRHLVRRRGQEARLRCSPMKGHSHVYWYRQLPEEGLKFMVYLQKENIIDESGMPKERFSAEFPKEGPSILRIQQVVRGDSAAYFCASSPTGAGREKLFFGSGTQLSVL.

This chain uses TRBV3-1 (or the pseudogene TRBV3-2) with TRBJ1-2; no reliable D call. V lost 4 bases to trimming and J lost 6 bases, with 30 bases between them. The CDR3 spans 19 residues. The germline V gene encodes CDR1 LGHDT and CDR2 YNNKEL (reference sequence). CDR3: CASSPPEGRPALYQDGYTF. CDR3 coding DNA: TGTGCCAGCAGCCCACCGGAGGGTAGGCCCGCCTTATATCAGGATGGCTACACCTTC.

V and J are TRBV11-2 and TRBJ2-2, with D hard to call. The CDR3 has 11 residues. From germline, CDR1 is SGHAT and CDR2 FQNNGV. Trimming shortened V by 5 bases and J by 9 bases, and 7 bases separated the two germline ends. The CDR3 region has the DNA TGTGCCAGCAGCCCCAACTGGGAGCTGTTTTTT. It translates to CASSPNWELFF. The complete variable domain, with remaining parts taken from reference TRBV11-2 and TRBJ2-2, reads EAGVAQSPRYKIIEKRQSVAFWCNPISGHATLYWYQQILGQGPKLLIQFQNNGVVDDSQLPKDRFSAERLKGVDSTLKIQPAKLEDSAVYLCASSPNWELFFGEGSRLTVL.

This clone was recorded only once. The chain has TRBV14 and TRBJ1-2, with 8 nucleotides matching TRBD1. Germline CDR1 SGHDN, CDR2 FVKESK. J lost 2 bases, V lost 4 bases, and 12 bases had no gene match. The CDR3 is 17 residues long. The CDR3: CASSPNLGQGLNYGYTF. The CDR3 DNA reads as TGTGCCAGCAGCCCGAACCTCGGACAGGGTCTAAACTATGGCTACACCTTC.

The chain carries TRBV7-2 and TRBJ2-3; 7 bases line up with TRBD2. Germline V CDR1 and CDR2: SGHTA, FQGNSA. With 5 bases clipped from V and 2 bases from J, the junction kept 7 bases outside the gene matches. The CDR3 totals 15 residues. The CDR3 here is CASSDSGGSTDTQYF. The CDR3 DNA sequence: TGTGCCAGCAGCGACTCCGGGGGGTCCACAGATACGCAGTATTTT.

The rearrangement uses TRBV4-1 and TRBJ1-5; D is perhaps TRBD1 (6 bases). Germline loops: CDR1 MGHRA, CDR2 YSYEKL. The length of the CDR3 is 15 residues. V was cut by 3 bases and J by 1 base, with 10 bases left in between. The CDR3 protein is CASSHLQGSNQPQHF. The CDR3 DNA sequence: TGCGCCAGCAGCCATTTGCAGGGGAGCAATCAGCCCCAGCATTTT.

V usage is TRBV27 and J usage is TRBJ2-5, with D maybe TRBD2 (7 bases). Between the trimmed V and J ends, which lost 6 bases and 4 bases, there was a span of 18 bases. The CDR3 runs to 15 residues. Germline V gives CDR1 MNHEY, CDR2 SMNVEV (reference sequence). The CDR3 sequence: CASSPGGGPGETQYF. In DNA, the CDR3 is TGTGCCAGCAGCCCTGGGGGGGGGCCCGGAGAGACCCAGTACTTC.

The chain uses TRBV18 and TRBJ2-7; 8 bases align to TRBD2. The CDR3 totals 14 residues. J lost 5 bases, V lost 5 bases, and 8 bases had no gene match. Germline V gives CDR1 KGHSH, CDR2 LQKENI. CDR3 protein: CASSASGRGNEQYF. The CDR3 bases are TGTGCCAGCTCAGCCAGCGGGAGAGGCAACGAGCAGTACTTC.

This clone was recorded many times. The chain uses TRBV6-1 and TRBJ1-6; unclear D gene. CDR3 length: 15 residues. Per the germline V gene, CDR1 is MNHNS and CDR2 is SASEGT. Trimming took 3 bases from V and 3 from J, leaving 9 bases between them. As DNA, the CDR3 is TGTGCCAGCAGTGACAGGAAACTCTATAATTCACCCCTCCACTTT. Translated: CASSDRKLYNSPLHF.

This chain links TRBV25-1 with TRBJ1-4; possible D gene TRBD1, 5 bases. The ends were cut back, 8 bases at V and 2 bases at J, with 12 bases in the middle. Germline loops: CDR1 MGHDK, CDR2 SYGVNS. This CDR3 is built from 14 residues. CDR3: CASGLTETNEKLFF. In DNA form, the CDR3 reads TGTGCCAGCGGGCTGACAGAGACTAATGAAAAACTGTTTTTT.

The CDR3 DNA reads as TGTGCCAGCAGCTTAGGAGGAGCGGGAACCTACCAACATTACAATGAGCAGTTCTTC. It encodes CASSLGGAGTYQHYNEQFF. The gene calls are TRBV7-9 and TRBJ2-1, with TRBD2 matching 7 bases. The CDR3 runs to 19 residues. The V and J ends lost 1 base and 4 bases, in that order; junction bases with no gene match: 16. Germline assignment: CDR1 SEHNR and CDR2 FQNEAQ (reference sequence).

J is TRBJ1-1 and V is TRBV27; no clear D. With 8 bases removed from V and 1 base from J, the gap between germline ends came to 14 bases. This CDR3 is 14 amino acids long. Germline lookup yields CDR1 MNHEY and CDR2 SMNVEV (reference sequence). CDR3 coding DNA: TGTGCCAGCGCCCCTACCCGACAGAACACTGAAGCTTTCTTT. Its translation is CASAPTRQNTEAFF.

The gene calls are TRBV19 and TRBJ2-2; the D gene is possibly TRBD2 (7 bases). Trimming stripped 5 bases from V and 4 bases from J, with 17 bases between. CDR3 length: 16 residues. Germline assignment: CDR1 LNHDA and CDR2 SQIVND (reference sequence). CDR3 bases: TGTGCCAGTAGTGGAAGAACGGGGGGCGGCACCGGGGAGCTGTTTTTT. It codes for CASSGRTGGGTGELFF.

With regard to this clone: One junction end does not reproduce the germline sequence, and a read error may be involved. This sequence joins TRBV23-1 and TRBJ1-2; D uncertain. TRBV23-1 is an open reading frame, and its role is uncertain. This CDR3 has 9 amino acids. CDR3 sequence: CASSQLGGF. The CDR3 DNA reads TGCGCCAGCAGTCAATTAGGAGGTTTC.

This clone came up a few times. V is TRBV10-2 and J is TRBJ1-4; 9 nucleotides line up with TRBD1. Germline V gene data show CDR1 as WSHSY and CDR2 as SAAADI. The CDR3 has 16 residues. V lost 3 bases to trimming and J lost 1 base; unmatched junction nucleotides: 3. In DNA, the CDR3 is TGCGCCAGCAGTGATCCGGGACAGGGAACTAATGAAAAACTGTTTTTT. Translated: CASSDPGQGTNEKLFF.

The J gene is TRBJ1-3, the V gene TRBV9; D remains unclear. V gave up 4 bases and J gave up 5 bases, with 13 bases separating them. The CDR3 is 14 residues long. Germline V gene data show CDR1 as SGDLS and CDR2 as YYNGEE. CDR3 protein: CASSPAGMRNTIYF. The CDR3 DNA is TGTGCCAGCAGCCCCGCGGGGATGCGAAACACCATATATTTT.

The sample holds one count of this clone. The gene calls are TRBV5-4 and TRBJ1-3, with no clear D. Deletions cut 5 bases from V and 0 bases from J, with 15 bases between. Germline CDR1 is SGHNT and CDR2 is YYREEE (reference sequence). This CDR3 spans 16 amino acids. The CDR3 here is CASSSGSAYSGNTIYF. The CDR3 DNA reads TGTGCCAGCAGTTCCGGGTCCGCTTACTCTGGAAACACCATATATTTT.

This chain joins TRBV4-3 and TRBJ1-1; D gene unclear. With 4 bases removed from V and 1 base from J, the gap between germline ends came to 13 bases. Germline CDR1 reads LGHNA; CDR2 reads YSLEER. The CDR3 consists of 15 residues. CDR3 region: CASSRTFTPNTEAFF. The CDR3 region has the DNA TGCGCCAGCAGCCGAACCTTTACACCGAACACTGAAGCTTTCTTT.